A selection of T cell receptor beta chains follows, all from one sample in a study of human T cells and chemical hapten exposure. TCRdb ran MiXCR on the RACE reads and lists one entry per CDR3 protein. The table shows fewer than 45,000 distinct CDR3 sequences, with over 3.5% occurring only once. The sample here was whole blood, taken in connection with sensitization to the hapten diphenylcyclopropenone (DPC). All receptors derive from a man in his fifties or sixties with alopecia areata. Some clones in this sample may be carry-over from other donors' samples. Both conserved end residues are part of each CDR3. The order of the fields is V gene, clone size, D gene, J gene, CDR3 DNA, CDR3 protein. A D gene is named only where the DNA matches it firmly. Clone size appears in some rows only: once, few, many, or a class for an expanded clone.

V gene: TRBV6-1
clone size: many
D gene: -
J gene: TRBJ1-1
CDR3 DNA: TGTGCCAGCACAAGGATCGGGGGGCGCATGGACACTGAAGCTTTCTTT
CDR3 protein: CASTRIGGRMDTEAFF

V gene: TRBV28
clone size: many
D gene: TRBD1
J gene: TRBJ1-2
CDR3 DNA: TGTGCCAGCAGTCTACAGGGGAGGGACTATGGCTACACCTTC
CDR3 protein: CASSLQGRDYGYTF

V gene: TRBV6-4
clone size: -
D gene: -
J gene: TRBJ2-2
CDR3 DNA: TGTGCCAGCAGTGACAATAGAGGGGAGCTGTTTTTT
CDR3 protein: CASSDNRGELFF

V gene: TRBV7-8
clone size: few
D gene: -
J gene: TRBJ2-3
CDR3 DNA: TGTGCCAGCAGCTTCGGACTGCTAGCTAGCACAGATACGCAGTATTTT
CDR3 protein: CASSFGLLASTDTQYF

V gene: TRBV5-5
clone size: many
D gene: -
J gene: TRBJ2-1
CDR3 DNA: TGTGCCAGCAGCTTGTTATCGGTGGGGGGCTACAATGAGCAGTTCTTC
CDR3 protein: CASSLLSVGGYNEQFF

V gene: TRBV7-9
clone size: many
D gene: -
J gene: TRBJ2-7
CDR3 DNA: TGTGCCAGCAGCAACAGGAGGGGGGCGGGAGACGAGCAGTACTTC
CDR3 protein: CASSNRRGAGDEQYF

V gene: TRBV10-3
clone size: many
D gene: TRBD2
J gene: TRBJ2-7
CDR3 DNA: TGTGCCATCAGGGGACTAGCGGGCTCATCCGAGCAGTACTTC
CDR3 protein: CAIRGLAGSSEQYF

V gene: TRBV3-1
clone size: many
D gene: TRBD1
J gene: TRBJ2-7
CDR3 DNA: TGTGCCAGCAGCCTAACTCAGGGGGCCCGATACGAGCAGTACTTC
CDR3 protein: CASSLTQGARYEQYF

V gene: TRBV6-1
clone size: many
D gene: -
J gene: TRBJ2-1
CDR3 DNA: TGTGCCAGCAGGGACACCTCGGACTACCTACACGATGAGCAGTTCTTC
CDR3 protein: CASRDTSDYLHDEQFF

V gene: TRBV6-5
clone size: medium-sized
D gene: TRBD1
J gene: TRBJ2-1
CDR3 DNA: TGTGCCAGCAGAGAATCCCGGGACAGGGGTATCAATGAGCAGTTCTTC
CDR3 protein: CASRESRDRGINEQFF

V gene: TRBV29-1
clone size: -
D gene: TRBD1
J gene: TRBJ1-4
CDR3 DNA: TGCAGCGTCATAGGACAGGGGGCGCCGGAAAAACTGTTTTTT
CDR3 protein: CSVIGQGAPEKLFF

V gene: TRBV20-1
clone size: many
D gene: TRBD2
J gene: TRBJ2-3
CDR3 DNA: TGCAGTGCTAACCTTTTCCTTAGCGGGAGTAGGGCAGATACGCAGTATTTT
CDR3 protein: CSANLFLSGSRADTQYF

V gene: TRBV29-1
clone size: many
D gene: -
J gene: TRBJ1-1
CDR3 DNA: TGCAGCGTTGAGCAGGCGGTGAACACTGAAGCTTTCTTT
CDR3 protein: CSVEQAVNTEAFF

V gene: TRBV18
clone size: -
D gene: TRBD2
J gene: TRBJ2-4
CDR3 DNA: TGTGCCAGCTCATCGACTAGCGGGATAACCAAAAACATTCAGTACTTC
CDR3 protein: CASSSTSGITKNIQYF

V gene: TRBV10-2
clone size: many
D gene: TRBD2
J gene: TRBJ2-1
CDR3 DNA: TGCGCCAGCAGTGATTTAGCGGGAGGGCTCCCTGAGCAGTTCTTC
CDR3 protein: CASSDLAGGLPEQFF

V gene: TRBV27
clone size: many
D gene: -
J gene: TRBJ2-1
CDR3 DNA: TGTGCCAGCAGGGGCAGGTACAATGAGCAGTTCTTC
CDR3 protein: CASRGRYNEQFF

V gene: TRBV12-3/TRBV12-4
clone size: many
D gene: -
J gene: TRBJ1-6
CDR3 DNA: TGTGCCAGCAGTTTCGGGGAGCCGGGTAATTCACCCCTCCACTTT
CDR3 protein: CASSFGEPGNSPLHF

V gene: TRBV12-3/TRBV12-4
clone size: many
D gene: -
J gene: TRBJ2-7
CDR3 DNA: TGTGCCAGCAGTCGGGACGGGTCAAATATCTACGAGCAGTACTTC
CDR3 protein: CASSRDGSNIYEQYF

V gene: TRBV29-1
clone size: many
D gene: -
J gene: TRBJ2-1
CDR3 DNA: TGCAGCGTTCCGGGACAAGCCATTTACAATGAGCAGTTCTTC
CDR3 protein: CSVPGQAIYNEQFF

V gene: TRBV7-2
clone size: many
D gene: TRBD2
J gene: TRBJ2-1
CDR3 DNA: TGTGCCAGCAGCCGCCCGGGTAGCGGGAGTAATGAGCAGTTCTTC
CDR3 protein: CASSRPGSGSNEQFF

V gene: TRBV6-2/TRBV6-3
clone size: -
D gene: -
J gene: TRBJ2-1
CDR3 DNA: TGTGCCAGCAGCGAAGGGCGTAACAATGAGCAGTTCTTC
CDR3 protein: CASSEGRNNEQFF

V gene: TRBV29-1
clone size: few
D gene: -
J gene: TRBJ2-3
CDR3 DNA: TGCAGCGTTGAGTCGGGTTACACAGATACGCAGTATTTT
CDR3 protein: CSVESGYTDTQYF

V gene: TRBV20-1
clone size: many
D gene: -
J gene: TRBJ1-1
CDR3 DNA: TGCAGTGCTAGGATACAGGGATACGCGGCTGAAGCTTTCTTT
CDR3 protein: CSARIQGYAAEAFF

V gene: TRBV4-1
clone size: many
D gene: -
J gene: TRBJ1-3
CDR3 DNA: TGCGCCAGCAGCCACCTCCAGGACACCTCTGGAAACACCATATATTTT
CDR3 protein: CASSHLQDTSGNTIYF

V gene: TRBV11-2
clone size: many
D gene: -
J gene: TRBJ2-5
CDR3 DNA: TGTGCCAGCAGCAAGGACCCGGGGACAGAGACCCAGTACTTC
CDR3 protein: CASSKDPGTETQYF

V gene: TRBV7-6
clone size: many
D gene: TRBD2
J gene: TRBJ2-3
CDR3 DNA: TGTGCCGGCGGACTAGCGGGAGAGGCAGATACGCAGTATTTT
CDR3 protein: CAGGLAGEADTQYF

V gene: TRBV12-3/TRBV12-4
clone size: many
D gene: -
J gene: TRBJ1-5
CDR3 DNA: TGTGCCAGCAGTTTAGGGCGCAATCAGCCCCAGCATTTT
CDR3 protein: CASSLGRNQPQHF

V gene: TRBV7-2
clone size: many
D gene: TRBD1
J gene: TRBJ1-1
CDR3 DNA: TGTGCCAGCAGGTTGACAGGGGGCACTGAAGCTTTCTTT
CDR3 protein: CASRLTGGTEAFF

V gene: TRBV28
clone size: many
D gene: -
J gene: TRBJ1-1
CDR3 DNA: TGTGCCAGCGGAGTTGAAGCTTTCTTT
CDR3 protein: CASGVEAFF

V gene: TRBV7-6
clone size: few
D gene: -
J gene: TRBJ2-1
CDR3 DNA: TGTGCCAGCAGCCTATATGATGAGCAGTTCTTC
CDR3 protein: CASSLYDEQFF

V gene: TRBV4-2
clone size: many
D gene: TRBD2
J gene: TRBJ2-1
CDR3 DNA: TGTGCCAGCAGCCAAATAGCGGGGGCCTACAATGAGCAGTTCTTC
CDR3 protein: CASSQIAGAYNEQFF

V gene: TRBV5-1
clone size: many
D gene: -
J gene: TRBJ2-3
CDR3 DNA: TGCGCCAGCAGCTCTGGCCGGACTTCCTCCGATACGCAGTATTTT
CDR3 protein: CASSSGRTSSDTQYF

V gene: TRBV4-1
clone size: many
D gene: -
J gene: TRBJ2-1
CDR3 DNA: TGCGCCAGCAGCCAGATACAGGACAATGAGCAGTTCTTC
CDR3 protein: CASSQIQDNEQFF

V gene: TRBV7-8
clone size: many
D gene: -
J gene: TRBJ1-5
CDR3 DNA: TGTGCCAGCAGCGTCACACAGGGACCGAATCAGCCCCAGCATTTT
CDR3 protein: CASSVTQGPNQPQHF

V gene: TRBV5-1
clone size: -
D gene: -
J gene: TRBJ1-1
CDR3 DNA: TGCGCCAGCAGCTTGGACGGTGAAAACACTGAAGCTTTCTTT
CDR3 protein: CASSLDGENTEAFF

V gene: TRBV7-2
clone size: many
D gene: TRBD2
J gene: TRBJ2-7
CDR3 DNA: TGTGCCAGCAGCTTTGATGGGACTAGCGGGTCCTACGAGCAGTACTTC
CDR3 protein: CASSFDGTSGSYEQYF

V gene: TRBV27
clone size: many
D gene: -
J gene: TRBJ1-1
CDR3 DNA: TGTGCCAGCAGTTTATCGAGGGACACCGACACTGAAGCTTTCTTT
CDR3 protein: CASSLSRDTDTEAFF

V gene: TRBV3-1
clone size: few
D gene: TRBD1
J gene: TRBJ1-5
CDR3 DNA: TGTGCCAGCAGCCTACAGGGACAGAGCAATCAGCCCCAGCATTTT
CDR3 protein: CASSLQGQSNQPQHF

V gene: TRBV6-2/TRBV6-3
clone size: many
D gene: TRBD1
J gene: TRBJ2-7
CDR3 DNA: TGTGCCAGCAGCAACCTGGACAGGGGGCGAAGTGGGTACGAGCAGTACTTC
CDR3 protein: CASSNLDRGRSGYEQYF

V gene: TRBV7-3
clone size: many
D gene: -
J gene: TRBJ2-5
CDR3 DNA: TGTGCCAGCAGCGCCGGGACCCTTGGGCCGTTCCAAGAGACCCAGTACTTC
CDR3 protein: CASSAGTLGPFQETQYF

V gene: TRBV4-2
clone size: many
D gene: -
J gene: TRBJ2-3
CDR3 DNA: TGTGCCAGCAGCCAAGGGACTTTCACAGATACGCAGTATTTT
CDR3 protein: CASSQGTFTDTQYF

V gene: TRBV29-1
clone size: many
D gene: TRBD2
J gene: TRBJ2-7
CDR3 DNA: TGCAGCGCGGGAGGGTCGAGCGAGCAGTACTTC
CDR3 protein: CSAGGSSEQYF

V gene: TRBV7-7
clone size: many
D gene: TRBD1
J gene: TRBJ1-1
CDR3 DNA: TGTGCCAGCAGCCCCGACAGGGGCGCTGAAGCTTTCTTT
CDR3 protein: CASSPDRGAEAFF

V gene: TRBV5-6
clone size: many
D gene: -
J gene: TRBJ2-2
CDR3 DNA: TGTGCCAGCAGCTTGGCACCGTTCTCTCCTATGAACACCGGGGAGCTGTTTTTT
CDR3 protein: CASSLAPFSPMNTGELFF

V gene: TRBV6-2/TRBV6-3
clone size: -
D gene: -
J gene: TRBJ2-7
CDR3 DNA: TGTGCCAGCAGTTATGAGGGAGACAGCTACGAGCAGTACTTC
CDR3 protein: CASSYEGDSYEQYF

V gene: TRBV7-2
clone size: many
D gene: TRBD2
J gene: TRBJ2-7
CDR3 DNA: TGTGCCAGCACCGCGACTAGCGGGGTAGGCGAGCAGTACTTC
CDR3 protein: CASTATSGVGEQYF

V gene: TRBV5-8
clone size: many
D gene: TRBD1
J gene: TRBJ1-5
CDR3 DNA: TGTGCCAGCAGCCAAATACTGCCGGGACAGGGATACGATCAGCCCCAGCATTTT
CDR3 protein: CASSQILPGQGYDQPQHF

V gene: TRBV29-1
clone size: many
D gene: TRBD2
J gene: TRBJ2-3
CDR3 DNA: TGCAGCGTGGCAAAACTAGCGGGAGCGACAGATACGCAGTATTTT
CDR3 protein: CSVAKLAGATDTQYF

V gene: TRBV6-5
clone size: many
D gene: -
J gene: TRBJ1-1
CDR3 DNA: TGTGCCAGCAGTTACGGGGCAGGGAGGCCTTTCTTT
CDR3 protein: CASSYGAGRPFF

V gene: TRBV3-1
clone size: many
D gene: -
J gene: TRBJ2-7
CDR3 DNA: TGTGCCAGCAGCCAAGATCCAGGGGATGCCTACGAGCAGTACTTC
CDR3 protein: CASSQDPGDAYEQYF